The rows below give T cell receptor beta chains drawn from one sample of a study of T cells after yellow fever vaccination. From the 5' RACE reads, TCRdb called clonotypes with MiXCR, one entry per CDR3 protein. Here the sample spans some 110,000 distinct CDR3 sequences, roughly 8.9% being singletons. The sequences come from CD8+ T cells sorted from PBMCs, collected 45 days after the yellow fever booster vaccination. These receptors all stem from a man aged 25-45 years who received the YFV17D yellow fever vaccine. The CDR3 runs from the conserved cysteine through the conserved F or W. The D gene is left open where the match is weak. Clone size is shown for a subset of rows, as once, few, many or a class of expanded clone.

>TRBV12-3/TRBV12-4|NA|TRBJ1-3|few
CASSSGTVSGNTIYF
TGTGCCAGCAGCTCCGGGACGGTCTCTGGAAACACCATATATTTT
>TRBV4-3|NA|TRBJ2-3|many
CASSQVWGAPRDTQYF
TGCGCCAGCAGCCAAGTCTGGGGGGCGCCTAGGGATACGCAGTATTTT
>TRBV14|TRBD2|TRBJ2-3|few
CASSHAKPRAGVSDTQYF
TGTGCCAGCAGCCACGCGAAGCCCCGAGCGGGAGTCTCAGATACGCAGTATTTT
>TRBV15|NA|TRBJ2-7|many
CATRPSLGTSEDEQYF
TGTGCCACCAGACCTTCACTCGGGACAAGCGAAGACGAGCAGTACTTC
>TRBV30|TRBD1|TRBJ2-7|few
CAWSGGQGLEQYF
TGTGCCTGGAGTGGAGGACAGGGCTTGGAGCAGTACTTC
>TRBV14|NA|TRBJ2-4|NA
CASSQGTATIQYF
TGTGCCAGCAGCCAAGGGACAGCAACGATTCAGTACTTC
>TRBV4-2|TRBD2|TRBJ2-1|many
CASSQEGGLAGDLEQFF
TGTGCCAGCAGCCAAGAAGGGGGACTAGCGGGAGATTTGGAGCAGTTCTTC
>TRBV10-1|NA|TRBJ1-3|many
CAIVGDSGNTIYF
TGCGCCATTGTGGGAGACTCTGGAAACACCATATATTTT
>TRBV9|NA|TRBJ2-2|NA
CASSERGGVDTGELFF
TGTGCCAGCAGCGAGAGAGGGGGGGTTGACACCGGGGAGCTGTTTTTT
>TRBV12-3/TRBV12-4|TRBD2|TRBJ2-2|many
CASKLAGRGELFF
TGTGCCAGCAAACTAGCGGGCCGCGGGGAGCTGTTTTTT
>TRBV6-4|NA|TRBJ1-5|many
CASSEGSNQPQHF
TGTGCCAGCAGTGAGGGGAGCAATCAGCCCCAGCATTTT
>TRBV6-2/TRBV6-3|NA|TRBJ2-1|many
CASSIVAGFNEQFF
TGTGCCAGCAGTATCGTAGCAGGGTTCAATGAGCAGTTCTTC
>TRBV15|NA|TRBJ2-1|many
CATSPAGTSESNEQFF
TGTGCCACCAGCCCAGCCGGAACCAGCGAGAGCAATGAGCAGTTCTTC
>TRBV15|NA|TRBJ2-1|NA
CATSGRDSSSYNEQFF
TGTGCCACCAGCGGGCGGGACTCGAGCTCCTACAATGAGCAGTTCTTC
>TRBV5-1|TRBD2|TRBJ2-1|few
CASSLQRDYSYNEQFF
TGCGCCAGCAGCTTGCAGCGGGACTACTCCTACAATGAGCAGTTCTTC
>TRBV5-1|NA|TRBJ1-4|many
CASYPGTTNEKLFF
TGCGCCAGCTACCCGGGGACAACTAATGAAAAACTGTTTTTT
>TRBV28|NA|TRBJ2-7|many
CASSYLDTSYEQYF
TGTGCCAGCAGTTACCTCGATACTTCCTACGAGCAGTACTTC
>TRBV27|TRBD1|TRBJ1-1|many
CASSLTGTGHTEAFF
TGTGCCAGCAGTTTAACCGGGACAGGTCACACTGAAGCTTTCTTT
>TRBV5-6|TRBD2|TRBJ2-1|many
CASSLGRGDEQFF
TGTGCCAGCAGCTTGGGCCGGGGGGATGAGCAGTTCTTC
>TRBV20-1|NA|TRBJ2-1|few
CSARVLTDEQFF
TGCAGTGCTAGAGTTCTTACCGATGAGCAGTTCTTC
>TRBV15|NA|TRBJ2-7|many
CATSRGGAGGFYEQYF
TGTGCCACCAGCAGAGGCGGGGCAGGAGGGTTCTACGAGCAGTACTTC
>TRBV6-2/TRBV6-3|NA|TRBJ2-1|many
CASSTWGFEQFF
TGTGCCAGCAGTACATGGGGGTTTGAGCAGTTCTTC
>TRBV20-1|TRBD1|TRBJ2-4|many
CSAPRTGTIQYF
TGCAGTGCCCCCCGGACAGGGACCATTCAGTACTTC